A single sample gave rise to the 10 T cell receptor beta chains below, sequenced in a study of blood T cells in healthy people across ages. Sample-barcoded 5' priming and a J-beta primer mix drove a second PCR of roughly 6 to 12 cycles. TCRdb independently ran MiXCR on the 5' RACE reads; one entry per CDR3 protein. Of roughly 1,300,000 distinct CDR3 sequences listed, around 55% are singletons. The source material was blood. The source is a man younger than 35 in good health.

This clonotype was seen only a few times. The chain employs TRBV20-1 and TRBJ2-1, with D possibly matching TRBD2 (6 bases). The CDR3 spans 14 residues. Germline assignment: CDR1 DFQATT and CDR2 SNEGSKA (reference sequence). The CDR3 DNA is TGCAGCCCTCAACCGGGACTCCATACGAATGAGCAGTTCTTC. The encoded protein is CSPQPGLHTNEQFF.

The V call is TRBV7-2, the J call TRBJ2-3; a weak D match, TRBD2 (7 bases). Germline lookup yields CDR1 SGHTA and CDR2 FQGNSA. This CDR3 has 17 residues. V was trimmed by 2 bases and J by 1 base, leaving 16 bases between them. CDR3: CASSLSGGAGGTDTQYF. CDR3 coding DNA: TGTGCCAGCAGCTTATCGGGGGGCGCGGGGGGCACAGATACGCAGTATTTT.

V usage is TRBV29-1 and J usage is TRBJ2-7; 7 nucleotides align to TRBD1. Germline V gene sequence: CDR1 SQVTM, CDR2 ANQGSEA. This CDR3 is built from 13 residues. The junction had 3 bases not matched to a gene; V was cut back by 4 bases and J by 0 bases. The CDR3 loop reads CSVGGTASYEQYF. The CDR3 DNA reads TGCAGCGTTGGAGGGACAGCCTCCTACGAGCAGTACTTC.

V gene TRBV7-2 combines with J gene TRBJ2-4; D is perhaps TRBD2 (5 bases). The DNA end is a closer match to TRBJ2-7, so the J assignment may be wrong. The V gene's germline CDR1 is SGHTA and CDR2 FQGNSA. The CDR3 is 14 residues long. The CDR3 spells CASSYGNFAYEQYF. As DNA, the CDR3 is TGTGCCAGCAGCTACGGGAATTTCGCCTACGAGCAGTACTTC.

CDR3 region: CASSYGGARETQYF. DNA for the CDR3: TGTGCCAGCAGTTACGGGGGGGCGCGGGAGACCCAGTACTTC. This chain links TRBV6-6 with TRBJ2-5; D possibly corresponds to TRBD2 (7 bases). Germline loops: CDR1 MNHNY, CDR2 SVGAGI (reference sequence). V dropped 2 bases and J dropped 5 bases, with 12 bases sitting between them. This CDR3 has 14 amino acids.

The chain uses TRBV7-9 and TRBJ1-1, with D possibly being TRBD1 (6 bases). Germline lookup yields CDR1 SEHNR and CDR2 FQNEAQ (reference sequence). V was pared by 2 bases and J by 1 base, with 14 bases between. The CDR3 runs 16 residues. DNA of the CDR3: TGTGCCAGCAGCTTATCATTTCTGACAGGGAACACTGAAGCTTTCTTT. As protein: CASSLSFLTGNTEAFF. Together with reference TRBV7-9 and TRBJ1-1, the CDR3 gives the full variable domain: DTGVSQNPRHKITKRGQNVTFRCDPISEHNRLYWYRQTLGQGPEFLTYFQNEAQLEKSRLLSDRFSAERPKGSFSTLEIQRTEQGDSAMYLCASSLSFLTGNTEAFFGQGTRLTVV.

The V call is TRBV2, the J call TRBJ2-3; D remains ambiguous. CDR3 length: 16 residues. CDR1 is SNHLY and CDR2 is FYNNEI in the germline V gene. V lost 6 bases and J 0 bases, leaving 16 bases between the germline ends. The CDR3 loop is CASRARHRLSTDTQYF. The CDR3 DNA follows: TGTGCCAGCAGGGCCCGACATAGACTTAGCACAGATACGCAGTATTTT.

This CDR3 reads CSVEDRGARGGLAGNVDEQYF. The CDR3 DNA is TGCAGCGTTGAAGATAGGGGCGCAAGGGGAGGACTAGCGGGGAATGTGGATGAGCAGTACTTC. This chain joins TRBV29-1 and TRBJ2-7; TRBD2 agrees at 12 bases. CDR1 SQVTM and CDR2 ANQGSEA come from the germline V gene. Trimming removed 0 bases from V and 7 bases from J; junction bases left unmatched: 25. The CDR3 covers 21 residues.

The rearrangement links TRBV7-2 to TRBJ2-4; TRBD1 matches at 11 bases. V lost 2 bases, J lost 8 bases, and 11 bases stayed unmatched. This CDR3 spans 17 amino acids. CDR1 is SGHTA and CDR2 is FQGNSA in the germline V gene. The CDR3 DNA follows: TGTGCCAGCAGCTTATGGAGCCCGGGACAGGGGGAGGACATTCAGTACTTC. As protein: CASSLWSPGQGEDIQYF.

This chain joins TRBV6-5 and TRBJ2-7; the match to TRBD1 covers 9 bases. The CDR3 runs to 16 residues. Germline trimming cut 1 base from V and 6 bases from J; bases unmatched to any gene: 10. Germline V gene lookup returns CDR1 MNHEY and CDR2 SVGAGI. CDR3 DNA sequence: TGTGCCAGCAGTTACTATTTACCGGGACAGGGAGCCGAGCAGTACTTC. As protein: CASSYYLPGQGAEQYF.